The T cell receptor (beta chain) under discussion was sequenced for a study of shared clonotypes between healthy human individuals. Study conclusions and caveats: Naive CD4 clonotype sharing across a handful of donors was approximately 5.2%. How much donors shared clonotypes was expected to be affected by sequencing depth.

The authors distributed each subset's genomic DNA evenly over several immunoSEQ plates. Produced via immunoSEQ multiplex PCR; TCRdb's table is partial and in-frame only. Of hundreds of thousands of clones listed, less than 85% are singletons. The study drew its donors from healthy HIV-negative adults without recent acute infections or vaccinations. A word on this clone: Its antigen is undetermined.

The sequence derives from a woman in her 30s in good health. The specimen was memory CD4+ T cells sorted from blood. Specified subset: CD45RA-negative fraction.

The DNA of the CDR3 is TGTGCCAGCAGCTTAGCGAGGACAGGGGGGAACTATGGCTACACCTTC. Protein sequence: CASSLARTGGNYGYTF. The rearrangement uses TRBV7-9 and TRBJ1-2; 10 bases agree with TRBD1. The CDR3 is 16 amino acids. V was clipped by 0 bases and J by 2 bases; unmatched bases: 3. Per the germline V gene, CDR1 is SEHNR and CDR2 is FQNEAQ (reference sequence).